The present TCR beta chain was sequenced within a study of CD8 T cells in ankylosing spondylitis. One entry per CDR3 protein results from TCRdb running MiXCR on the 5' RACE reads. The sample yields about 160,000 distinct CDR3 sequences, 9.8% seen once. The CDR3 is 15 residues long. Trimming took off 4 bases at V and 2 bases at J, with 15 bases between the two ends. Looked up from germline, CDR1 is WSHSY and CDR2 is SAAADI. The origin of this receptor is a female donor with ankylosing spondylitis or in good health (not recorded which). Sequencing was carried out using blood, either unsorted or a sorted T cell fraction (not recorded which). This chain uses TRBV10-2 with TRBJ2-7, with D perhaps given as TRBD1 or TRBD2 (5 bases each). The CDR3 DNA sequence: TGCGCCAGCAGTGCGAAGGGACCAAACGCCTACGAGCAGTACTTC. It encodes CASSAKGPNAYEQYF.